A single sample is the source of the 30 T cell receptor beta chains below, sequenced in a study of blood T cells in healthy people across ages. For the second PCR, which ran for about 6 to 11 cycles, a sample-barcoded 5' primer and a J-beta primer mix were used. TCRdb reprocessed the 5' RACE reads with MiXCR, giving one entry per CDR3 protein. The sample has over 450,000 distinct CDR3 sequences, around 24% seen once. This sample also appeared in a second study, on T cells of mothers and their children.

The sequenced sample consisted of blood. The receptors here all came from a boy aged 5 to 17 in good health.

CDR3 nucleotides: TGTGCCAGCAGTTTGGTCGTACAAAGCTCCTACGAGCAGTACTTC. This codes for CASSLVVQSSYEQYF. The chain has TRBV28 and TRBJ2-7; D remains unclear. The CDR3 consists of 15 residues. Between the trimmed V and J ends, which lost 3 bases and 0 bases, there was a span of 12 bases. From germline, CDR1 is MDHEN and CDR2 SYDVKM.

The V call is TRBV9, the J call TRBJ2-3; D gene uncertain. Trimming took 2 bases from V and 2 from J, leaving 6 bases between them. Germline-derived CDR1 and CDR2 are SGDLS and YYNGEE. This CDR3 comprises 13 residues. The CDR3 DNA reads TGTGCCAGCAGCGTGTGGGACACAGATACGCAGTATTTT. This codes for CASSVWDTDTQYF.

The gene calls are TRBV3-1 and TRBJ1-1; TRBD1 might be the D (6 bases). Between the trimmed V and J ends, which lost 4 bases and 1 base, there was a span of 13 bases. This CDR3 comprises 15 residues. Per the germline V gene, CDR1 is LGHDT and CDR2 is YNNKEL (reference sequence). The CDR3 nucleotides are TGTGCCAGCAGCCTTAGGGGGGGCCAGAACACTGAAGCTTTCTTT. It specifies CASSLRGGQNTEAFF.

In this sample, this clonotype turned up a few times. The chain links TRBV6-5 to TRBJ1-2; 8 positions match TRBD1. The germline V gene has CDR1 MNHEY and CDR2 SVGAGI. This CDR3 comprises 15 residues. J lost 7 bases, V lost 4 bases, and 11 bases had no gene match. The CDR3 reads CASSSSDRGDGGYTF. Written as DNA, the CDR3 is TGTGCCAGCAGTTCCAGCGACAGGGGCGACGGTGGCTACACCTTC.

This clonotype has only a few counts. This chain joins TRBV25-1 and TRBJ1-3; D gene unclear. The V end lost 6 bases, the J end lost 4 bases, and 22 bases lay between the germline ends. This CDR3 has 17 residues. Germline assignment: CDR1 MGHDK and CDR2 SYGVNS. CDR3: CASSALTSLGRGNTIYF. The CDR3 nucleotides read TGTGCCAGCAGCGCCCTGACGAGCCTCGGGAGAGGAAACACCATATATTTT.

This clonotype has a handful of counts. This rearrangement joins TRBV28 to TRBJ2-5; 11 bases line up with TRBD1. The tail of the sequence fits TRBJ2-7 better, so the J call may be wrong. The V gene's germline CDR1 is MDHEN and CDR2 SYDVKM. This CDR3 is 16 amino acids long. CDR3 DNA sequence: TGTGCCAGCAACAGCCCCTCGGGACAGGGGGCCTACGAGCAGTACTTC. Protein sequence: CASNSPSGQGAYEQYF.

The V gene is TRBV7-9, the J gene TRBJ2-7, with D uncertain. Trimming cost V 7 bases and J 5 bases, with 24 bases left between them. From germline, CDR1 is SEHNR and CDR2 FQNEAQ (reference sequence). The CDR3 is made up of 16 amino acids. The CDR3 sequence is CASTHAGPLSGDEQYF. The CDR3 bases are TGTGCCAGCACTCACGCCGGGCCACTTTCTGGGGACGAGCAGTACTTC.

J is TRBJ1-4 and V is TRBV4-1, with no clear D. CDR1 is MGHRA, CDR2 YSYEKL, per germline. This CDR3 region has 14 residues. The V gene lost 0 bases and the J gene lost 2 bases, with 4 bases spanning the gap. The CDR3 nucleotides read TGCGCCAGCAGCCAAGAAAGGACTAATGAAAAACTGTTTTTT. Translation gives CASSQERTNEKLFF.

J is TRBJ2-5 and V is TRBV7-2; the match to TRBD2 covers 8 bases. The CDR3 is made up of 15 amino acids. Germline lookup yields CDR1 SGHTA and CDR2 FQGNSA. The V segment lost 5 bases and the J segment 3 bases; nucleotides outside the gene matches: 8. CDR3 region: CASSRSGSNKETQYF. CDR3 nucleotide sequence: TGTGCCAGCAGCCGCAGCGGGAGTAATAAAGAGACCCAGTACTTC.

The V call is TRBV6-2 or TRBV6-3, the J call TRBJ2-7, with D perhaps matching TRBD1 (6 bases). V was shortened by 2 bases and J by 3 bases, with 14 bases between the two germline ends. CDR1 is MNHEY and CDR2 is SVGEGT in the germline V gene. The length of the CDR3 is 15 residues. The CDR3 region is CASSYAGTSRYEQYF. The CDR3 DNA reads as TGTGCCAGCAGTTACGCCGGGACATCTCGCTACGAGCAGTACTTC.

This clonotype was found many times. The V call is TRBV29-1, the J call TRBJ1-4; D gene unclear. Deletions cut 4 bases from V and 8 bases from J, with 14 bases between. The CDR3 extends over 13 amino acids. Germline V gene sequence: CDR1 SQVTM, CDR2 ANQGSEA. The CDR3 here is CSVGAGGEEKLFF. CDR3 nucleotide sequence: TGCAGCGTTGGGGCAGGCGGGGAAGAAAAACTGTTTTTT.

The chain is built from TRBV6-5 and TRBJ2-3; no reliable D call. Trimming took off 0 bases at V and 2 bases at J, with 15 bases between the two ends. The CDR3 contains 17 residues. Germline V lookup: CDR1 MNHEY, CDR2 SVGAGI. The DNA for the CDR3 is TGTGCCAGCAGTTACTCGAAAAGCGCCAGGTCCACAGATACGCAGTATTTT. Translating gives CASSYSKSARSTDTQYF.

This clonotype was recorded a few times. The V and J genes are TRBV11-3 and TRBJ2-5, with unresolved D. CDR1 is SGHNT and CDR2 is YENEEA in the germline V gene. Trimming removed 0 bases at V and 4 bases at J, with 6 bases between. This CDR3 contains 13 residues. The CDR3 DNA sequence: TGTGCCAGCAGCTTAGATATCGGAGAGACCCAGTACTTC. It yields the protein CASSLDIGETQYF. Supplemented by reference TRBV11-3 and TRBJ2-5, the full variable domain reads EAGVVQSPRYKIIEKKQPVAFWCNPISGHNTLYWYLQNLGQGPELLIRYENEEAVDDSQLPKDRFSAERLKGVDSTLKIQPAELGDSAVYLCASSLDIGETQYFGPGTRLLVL.

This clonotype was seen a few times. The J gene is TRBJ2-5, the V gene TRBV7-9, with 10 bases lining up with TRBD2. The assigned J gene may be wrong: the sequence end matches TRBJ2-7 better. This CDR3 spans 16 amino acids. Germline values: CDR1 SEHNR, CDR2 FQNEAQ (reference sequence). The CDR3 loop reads CASSLVAAGGPHEQYF. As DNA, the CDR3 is TGTGCCAGCAGCTTAGTCGCAGCGGGGGGGCCCCACGAGCAGTACTTC.

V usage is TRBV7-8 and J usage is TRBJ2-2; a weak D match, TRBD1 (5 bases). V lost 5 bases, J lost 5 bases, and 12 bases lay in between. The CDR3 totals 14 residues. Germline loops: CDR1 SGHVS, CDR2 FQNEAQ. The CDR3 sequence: CASSATTVTGELFF. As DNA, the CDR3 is TGTGCCAGCAGCGCCACGACAGTTACCGGGGAGCTGTTTTTT.

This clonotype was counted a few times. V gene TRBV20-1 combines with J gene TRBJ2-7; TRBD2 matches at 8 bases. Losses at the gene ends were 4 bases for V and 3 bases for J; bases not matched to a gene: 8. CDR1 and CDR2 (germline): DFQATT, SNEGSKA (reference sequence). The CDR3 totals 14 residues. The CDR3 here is CSATTTSGIYEQYF. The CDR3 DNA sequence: TGCAGTGCTACAACCACTAGCGGAATCTACGAGCAGTACTTC.

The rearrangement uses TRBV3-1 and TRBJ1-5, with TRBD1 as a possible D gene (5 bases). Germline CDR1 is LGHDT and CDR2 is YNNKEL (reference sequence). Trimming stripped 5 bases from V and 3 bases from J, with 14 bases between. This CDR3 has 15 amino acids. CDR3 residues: CASSMGGGVNQPQHF. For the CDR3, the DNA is TGTGCCAGCAGCATGGGTGGAGGGGTCAATCAGCCCCAGCATTTT.

The chain's CDR3 is CASSPSDPDTQYF. The CDR3 DNA reads TGTGCCAGCAGCCCTAGCGATCCAGATACGCAGTATTTT. The J gene is TRBJ2-3, the V gene TRBV11-1; D may be TRBD2 (6 bases). Trimming cost V 5 bases and J 4 bases, with 10 bases left between them. Germline V gives CDR1 SGHAT, CDR2 FQDESV (reference sequence). The CDR3 consists of 13 residues.

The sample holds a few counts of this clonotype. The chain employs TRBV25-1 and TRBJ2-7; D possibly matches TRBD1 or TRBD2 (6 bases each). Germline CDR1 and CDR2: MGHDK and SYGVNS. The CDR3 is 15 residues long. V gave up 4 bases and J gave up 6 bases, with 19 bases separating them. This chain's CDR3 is CASSAEEGVTFEQYF. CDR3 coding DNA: TGTGCCAGCAGTGCAGAGGAGGGGGTAACCTTCGAGCAGTACTTC.

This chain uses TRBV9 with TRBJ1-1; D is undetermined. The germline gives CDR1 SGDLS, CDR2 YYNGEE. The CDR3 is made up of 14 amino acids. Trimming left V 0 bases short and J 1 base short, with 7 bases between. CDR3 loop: CASSVVGPNTEAFF. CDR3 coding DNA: TGTGCCAGCAGCGTAGTAGGCCCGAACACTGAAGCTTTCTTT.

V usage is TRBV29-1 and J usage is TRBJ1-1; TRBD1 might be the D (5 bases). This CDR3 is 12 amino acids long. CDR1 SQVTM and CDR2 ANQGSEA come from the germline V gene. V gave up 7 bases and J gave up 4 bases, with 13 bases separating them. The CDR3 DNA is TGCAGCGCCGGACAAGCGGCCACTGAAGCTTTCTTT. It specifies CSAGQAATEAFF.

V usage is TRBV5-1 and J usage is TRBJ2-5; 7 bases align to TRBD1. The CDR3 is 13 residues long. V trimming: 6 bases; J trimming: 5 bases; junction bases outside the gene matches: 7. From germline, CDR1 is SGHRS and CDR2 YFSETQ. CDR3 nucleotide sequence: TGCGCCAGCACCATAGGGGGCAAGGAGACCCAGTACTTC. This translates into CASTIGGKETQYF.

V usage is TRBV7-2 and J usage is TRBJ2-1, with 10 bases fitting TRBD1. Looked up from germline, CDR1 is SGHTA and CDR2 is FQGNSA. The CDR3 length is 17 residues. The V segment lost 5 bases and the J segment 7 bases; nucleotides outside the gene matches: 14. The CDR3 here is CASSPAPGQGKRNEQFF. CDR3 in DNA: TGTGCCAGCAGCCCAGCTCCGGGACAGGGGAAGAGAAATGAGCAGTTCTTC.

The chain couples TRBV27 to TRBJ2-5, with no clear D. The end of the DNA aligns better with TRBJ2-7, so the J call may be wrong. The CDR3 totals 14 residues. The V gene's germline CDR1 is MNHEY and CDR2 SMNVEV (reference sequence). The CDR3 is CASSQGVAAYEQYF. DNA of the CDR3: TGTGCCAGCAGTCAAGGTGTAGCCGCCTACGAGCAGTACTTC.

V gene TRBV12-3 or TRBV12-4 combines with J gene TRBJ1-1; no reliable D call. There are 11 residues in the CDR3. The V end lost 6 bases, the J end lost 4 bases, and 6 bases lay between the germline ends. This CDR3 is CASRMSTEAFF. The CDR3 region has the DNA TGTGCCAGCAGGATGAGCACTGAAGCTTTCTTT.

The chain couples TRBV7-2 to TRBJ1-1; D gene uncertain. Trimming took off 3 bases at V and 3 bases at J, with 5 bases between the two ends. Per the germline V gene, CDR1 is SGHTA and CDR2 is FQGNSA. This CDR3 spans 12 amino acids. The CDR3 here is CASSFGYTEAFF. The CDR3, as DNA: TGTGCCAGCAGCTTCGGGTACACTGAAGCTTTCTTT.

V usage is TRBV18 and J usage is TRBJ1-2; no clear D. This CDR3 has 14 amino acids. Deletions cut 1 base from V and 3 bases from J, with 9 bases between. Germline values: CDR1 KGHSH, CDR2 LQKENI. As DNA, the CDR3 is TGTGCCAGCTCACCACGGGAGGGATACTATGGCTACACCTTC. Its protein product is CASSPREGYYGYTF.

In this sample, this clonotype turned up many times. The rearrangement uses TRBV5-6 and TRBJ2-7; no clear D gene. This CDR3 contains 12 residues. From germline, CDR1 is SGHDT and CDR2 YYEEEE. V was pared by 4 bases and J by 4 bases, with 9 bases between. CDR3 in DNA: TGTGCCAGCAGCGCGACCGCGTACGAGCAGTACTTC. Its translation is CASSATAYEQYF.

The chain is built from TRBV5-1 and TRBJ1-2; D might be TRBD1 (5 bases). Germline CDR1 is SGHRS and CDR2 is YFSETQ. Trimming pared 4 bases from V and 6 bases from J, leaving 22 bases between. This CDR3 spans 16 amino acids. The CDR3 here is CASSPPNSRGVNGYTF. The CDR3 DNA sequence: TGCGCCAGCAGCCCGCCGAATTCACGAGGGGTTAATGGCTACACCTTC.

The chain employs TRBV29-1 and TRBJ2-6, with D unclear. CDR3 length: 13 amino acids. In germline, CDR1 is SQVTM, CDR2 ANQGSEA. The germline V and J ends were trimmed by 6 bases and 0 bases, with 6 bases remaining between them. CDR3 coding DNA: TGCAGCGTCTCTAACTCTGGGGCCAACGTCCTGACTTTC. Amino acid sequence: CSVSNSGANVLTF. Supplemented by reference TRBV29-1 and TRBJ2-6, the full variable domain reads SAVISQKPSRDICQRGTSLTIQCQVDSQVTMMFWYRQQPGQSLTLIATANQGSEATYESGFVIDKFPISRPNLTFSTLTVSNMSPEDSSIYLCSVSNSGANVLTFGAGSRLTVL.